The rows below give T cell receptor beta chains drawn from one sample of a study of cytomegalovirus exposure and HLA in healthy donors. TCRdb's copy holds only in-frame clones and misses some; the assay was immunoSEQ multiplex PCR. The sample lists about 69,000 clones; 76% were seen once. The specimen was PBMCs. Receptors were obtained from a man aged 18 to 30 in good health and CMV-seronegative. Each CDR3 is given with its conserved first and last residue. The D gene is left open where the match is weak. Size is stated for part of the rows, as once, few or many counts, or as a class when the clone is expanded.

J gene	clone size	D gene	V gene	CDR3 protein	CDR3 DNA
TRBJ1-6	NA	NA	TRBV5-1	CASSRVPEVNSPLHF	TGCGCCAGCAGTCGCGTTCCAGAGGTTAATTCACCCCTCCACTTT
TRBJ2-5	NA	NA	TRBV9	CASSLETEKETQYF	TGTGCCAGCAGCCTCGAGACAGAGAAAGAGACCCAGTACTTC
TRBJ2-1	once	TRBD1	TRBV5-1	CASSLGAGGFDEQFF	TGCGCCAGCAGCTTGGGTGCAGGGGGCTTCGATGAGCAGTTCTTC
TRBJ2-5	NA	NA	TRBV5-6	CASSLVGQETQYF	TGTGCCAGCAGCTTGGTCGGTCAAGAGACCCAGTACTTC
TRBJ1-6	NA	NA	TRBV7-9	CASRPGSGFDSPLHF	TGTGCCAGCAGACCAGGGTCTGGATTTGATTCACCCCTCCACTTT
TRBJ1-3	once	TRBD1	TRBV18	CASSPFISQGANSGNTIYF	TGTGCCAGCTCACCATTTATATCGCAGGGGGCGAACTCTGGAAACACCATATATTTT
TRBJ2-3	NA	TRBD2	TRBV4-1	CASSPGLAGGRDTQYF	TGCGCCAGCAGCCCTGGACTAGCGGGGGGTCGCGATACGCAGTATTTT
TRBJ2-1	NA	TRBD2	TRBV7-9	CASSLARLGLAGNNEQFF	TGTGCCAGCAGCTTAGCCCGGCTGGGGCTAGCGGGGAACAATGAGCAGTTCTTC
TRBJ1-1	once	TRBD1	TRBV18	CASSRGTDGTEAFF	TGTGCCAGCTCCCGTGGGACAGACGGGACTGAAGCTTTCTTT
TRBJ2-3	NA	NA	TRBV11-2	CASSLTGDTQYF	TGTGCCAGCAGCTTGACTGGAGATACGCAGTATTTT